This TCR beta chain was sequenced in a study of brain T cells in children with intractable seizures. The CDR3 extends over 15 amino acids. From germline, CDR1 is SGHKS and CDR2 YYEKEE (reference sequence). The V and J ends lost 0 bases and 4 bases respectively, with 10 bases between them. This clone was seen once. The repertoire was sequenced with immunoSEQ multiplex PCR; TCRdb's copy has only in-frame clones and lacks some. The profile shows about 120,000 clones, around 94% of them singletons. The source was peripheral blood, collected at surgery. The chain joins TRBV5-5 to TRBJ2-2, with D possibly called TRBD1 or TRBD2 (5 bases each). The sequence was obtained from a boy under two years old with hemimegalencephaly and intractable seizures. DNA for the CDR3: TGTGCCAGCAGCTTGGTAGGGGCGGGCACCGGGGAGCTGTTTTTT. Translated, it gives CASSLVGAGTGELFF.